The following is a T cell receptor beta chain sequence with its context. The data originate from a study of blood T cell repertoires in COVID-19. As for the study in general: Material from acute and convalescent COVID-19 was sourced from the United States, Italy and Spain. From T cells, B-cell-depleted T cells, or PBMCs came the material, which was cDNA or gDNA.

Germline V gives CDR1 MGHDK, CDR2 SYGVNS. V gave up 6 bases and J gave up 4 bases, with 12 bases separating them. CDR3 length equals 13 residues. Participants spanned ages about 18 to 90 years and resided in roughly 26 US areas. Clinical histories supplied by participants themselves formed the basis of cohort assignment. Here immunoSEQ multiplex PCR was the method, and the copy in TCRdb shows in-frame clones only, minus some. The sample lists 300,000 to 500,000 clones, 88% occurring once. V and J are TRBV25-1 and TRBJ1-1; D may be TRBD1 (6 bases). Sequencing was performed on PBMCs or T cells enriched from blood (not recorded which). The sequence came from a woman aged 25-40 years with acute COVID-19. The CDR3 DNA reads TGTGCCAGCAGAACGATGACAGGCACTGAAGCTTTCTTT. Protein product: CASRTMTGTEAFF.